The 29 T cell receptor beta chains in this list originate from one sample, sequenced in a study of cytomegalovirus exposure and HLA in healthy donors. The PCR was carried out with 60 Vbeta primers and 13 Jbeta primers. Assay: immunoSEQ multiplex PCR; the TCRdb copy retains only in-frame clones and omits some. The table records more than 85,000 clones, 79% of them present only once. Input material: PBMCs. These receptor sequences come from a female donor in good health and CMV-seropositive.

The rearrangement uses TRBV4-1 and TRBJ2-7; D is perhaps TRBD1 (6 bases). The CDR3 is 15 amino acids. Germline CDR1 is MGHRA and CDR2 is YSYEKL. V was shortened by 0 bases and J by 2 bases, with 11 bases between the two germline ends. CDR3 residues: CASSQDRRTAYEQYF. CDR3 bases: TGCGCCAGCAGCCAAGATCGCAGGACAGCCTACGAGCAGTACTTC.

A remark on this clone: The same CDR3 also results from other DNA sequences found in this sample. V gene TRBV5-6 combines with J gene TRBJ2-1; D possibly corresponds to TRBD2 (6 bases). The CDR3 has 12 amino acids. V shed 2 bases and J shed 8 bases, with 8 bases lying between them. Germline values: CDR1 SGHDT, CDR2 YYEEEE. The CDR3 sequence is CASSFGTHEQFF. As DNA, the CDR3 is TGTGCCAGCAGCTTCGGGACTCATGAGCAGTTCTTC.

Turning to this clone: One junction end disagrees with the germline gene, perhaps due to a read error. The chain couples TRBV19 to TRBJ2-4, with 8 bases identical to TRBD1. The germline CDR1 and CDR2 sequences are LNHDA and SQIVND (reference sequence). This CDR3 is built from 16 residues. The DNA for the CDR3 is TGTGCCAGTAGGGGGACAGGCCAACTAGCCAAAAACAGTCAGTACTTC. Encoded protein: CASRGTGQLAKNSQYF.

This clone was observed once. The rearrangement joins TRBV27 to TRBJ1-1; D is uncertain. CDR1 is MNHEY, CDR2 SMNVEV, per germline (reference sequence). V was trimmed by 2 bases and J by 1 base, leaving 5 bases between them. This CDR3 contains 13 residues. The CDR3 nucleotides read TGTGCCAGCAGTTTAGTTAGGAACACTGAAGCTTTCTTT. As protein: CASSLVRNTEAFF.

V usage is TRBV6-5 and J usage is TRBJ1-3; D uncertain. Looked up from germline, CDR1 is MNHEY and CDR2 is SVGAGI. Trimming shortened V by 11 bases and J by 1 base, and 12 bases separated the two germline ends. The CDR3 totals 13 residues. This chain's CDR3 is CAAGVISGNTIYF. CDR3 in DNA: TGTGCCGCCGGGGTGATATCTGGAAACACCATATATTTT.

The V gene is TRBV30, the J gene TRBJ2-1; 8 bases agree with TRBD2. The CDR3 totals 13 residues. Unmatched junction bases numbered 11, after V lost 8 bases and J lost 8 bases. The germline CDR1 and CDR2 sequences are GTSNPN and SVGIG (reference sequence). CDR3 region: CARPSGSLDEQFF. Written as DNA, the CDR3 is TGTGCCCGCCCCAGCGGGAGTCTGGATGAGCAGTTCTTC.

This clone was seen only a few times. In nucleotides, the CDR3 is TGTGCCAGCAGTGCTGGACAGGGGTTGGGGGGCTACACCTTC. As protein: CASSAGQGLGGYTF. V is TRBV25-1 and J is TRBJ1-2, with 9 nucleotides matching TRBD1. Germline V gene lookup returns CDR1 MGHDK and CDR2 SYGVNS. J gave up 8 bases and V 4 bases, and 8 bases lay outside the gene matches. CDR3 length: 14 residues.

This rearrangement joins TRBV7-2 to TRBJ2-7; a possible D gene is TRBD2 (6 bases). V was cut by 4 bases and J by 0 bases, with 10 bases left in between. The CDR3 extends over 14 amino acids. Germline assignment: CDR1 SGHTA and CDR2 FQGNSA. In nucleotides, the CDR3 is TGTGCCAGCAGCTACGGGACTCACTCCTACGAGCAGTACTTC. The encoded protein is CASSYGTHSYEQYF.

The rearrangement links TRBV15 to TRBJ2-5, with TRBD2 matching over 9 bases. The CDR3 totals 13 residues. From germline, CDR1 is LNHNV and CDR2 YYDKDF (reference sequence). V dropped 6 bases and J dropped 4; count of bases not matched to a gene: 3. CDR3 residues: CATSSGGRETQYF. As DNA, the CDR3 is TGTGCCACCAGTAGCGGGGGAAGAGAGACCCAGTACTTC.

The DNA of the CDR3 is TGTGCCAGCAGTCCCCGGGGGGGCAGTTCCTACGAGCAGTACTTC. Translation gives CASSPRGGSSYEQYF. This sequence joins TRBV6-5 and TRBJ2-7; the match to TRBD2 covers 8 bases. CDR1 is MNHEY, CDR2 SVGAGI, per germline. With V trimmed by 5 bases and J by 1 base, 7 bases remained unmatched. The CDR3 consists of 15 residues.

This clone was counted only a few times. The V and J genes are TRBV30 and TRBJ2-3; 9 bases align to TRBD2. J lost 4 bases, V lost 0 bases, and 8 bases had no gene match. Germline CDR1 and CDR2: GTSNPN and SVGIG (reference sequence). This CDR3 has 16 amino acids. CDR3 DNA sequence: TGTGCCTGGAGTGTAGGGCTAGCGGGGAGATCAGATACGCAGTATTTT. Protein: CAWSVGLAGRSDTQYF. The whole variable domain, filled in from reference TRBV30 and TRBJ2-3, reads SQTIHQWPATLVQPVGSPLSLECTVEGTSNPNLYWYRQAAGRGLQLLFYSVGIGQISSEVPQNLSASRPQDRQFILSSKKLLLSDSGFYLCAWSVGLAGRSDTQYFGPGTRLTVL.

The rearrangement uses TRBV4-1 and TRBJ2-1; D not resolved. In germline, CDR1 is MGHRA, CDR2 YSYEKL. This CDR3 has 14 amino acids. Trimming took 0 bases from V and 8 from J, leaving 11 bases between them. The CDR3 nucleotides are TGCGCCAGCAGCCAAGACCGCCTAGACGATGAGCAGTTCTTC. It codes for CASSQDRLDDEQFF.

V gene TRBV15 combines with J gene TRBJ2-3; the match to TRBD1 covers 9 bases. Germline V gene data show CDR1 as LNHNV and CDR2 as YYDKDF (reference sequence). The CDR3 covers 14 residues. V trimming: 5 bases; J trimming: 4 bases; junction bases outside the gene matches: 4. The CDR3 spells CATSRDRAADTQYF. CDR3 bases: TGTGCCACCAGCCGGGACAGGGCGGCAGATACGCAGTATTTT.

The chain has TRBV7-2 and TRBJ1-1, with 10 bases identical to TRBD1. From germline, CDR1 is SGHTA and CDR2 FQGNSA. The CDR3 has 17 amino acids. Trimming at V came to 5 bases and at J to 0 bases, leaving 9 bases not matched to a gene. The CDR3 region is CASSLRQGALMNTEAFF. DNA for the CDR3: TGTGCCAGCAGCCTGAGACAGGGGGCTCTTATGAACACTGAAGCTTTCTTT.

This chain links TRBV18 with TRBJ2-1, with 10 bases lining up with TRBD2. Germline CDR1 and CDR2: KGHSH and LQKENI. The CDR3 is 18 amino acids. V was clipped by 2 bases and J by 0 bases; unmatched bases: 7. The CDR3 DNA reads TGTGCCAGCTCACCAGATTATAGCGGGGGGAGCTCCTACAATGAGCAGTTCTTC. Protein sequence: CASSPDYSGGSSYNEQFF.

This chain connects TRBV7-9 to TRBJ2-2; 10 nucleotides align to TRBD1. Losses at the gene ends were 0 bases for V and 3 bases for J; bases not matched to a gene: 1. Germline V gives CDR1 SEHNR, CDR2 FQNEAQ (reference sequence). The CDR3 is made up of 16 amino acids. DNA for the CDR3: TGTGCCAGCAGCTTAGCCGGACAGGGGGACACCGGGGAGCTGTTTTTT. It codes for CASSLAGQGDTGELFF.

The chain is built from TRBV7-2 and TRBJ2-2, with TRBD2 identical over 8 bases. After removal of 1 base from V and 1 base from J, the junction contained 5 bases not matched to a gene. Germline loops: CDR1 SGHTA, CDR2 FQGNSA. This CDR3 spans 17 amino acids. CDR3 amino acids: CASSLGGSGVNTGELFF. For the CDR3, the DNA is TGTGCCAGCAGCTTAGGTGGTAGCGGGGTGAACACCGGGGAGCTGTTTTTT. Variable domain in full (rest from reference TRBV7-2 and TRBJ2-2): GAGVSQSPSNKVTEKGKDVELRCDPISGHTALYWYRQSLGQGLEFLIYFQGNSAPDKSGLPSDRFSAERTGGSVSTLTIQRTQQEDSAVYLCASSLGGSGVNTGELFFGEGSRLTVL.

The chain carries TRBV5-1 and TRBJ2-2; TRBD1 agrees at 7 bases. Trimming cost V 2 bases and J 3 bases; bases outside gene matches: 4. The CDR3 runs 15 residues. Per the germline V gene, CDR1 is SGHRS and CDR2 is YFSETQ. The CDR3 DNA reads as TGCGCCAGCAGCTTAGAACAGGGGCACACCGGGGAGCTGTTTTTT. Amino acids: CASSLEQGHTGELFF.

This clone was observed once. The J gene is TRBJ1-5, the V gene TRBV30, with unresolved D. CDR1 is GTSNPN, CDR2 SVGIG, per germline (reference sequence). Trimming took 0 bases from V and 7 from J, leaving 16 bases between them. This CDR3 comprises 15 residues. This CDR3 reads CAWSVLGSGEQPQHF. DNA of the CDR3: TGTGCCTGGAGTGTACTCGGCAGCGGGGAACAGCCCCAGCATTTT.

This chain connects TRBV6-4 to TRBJ2-3, with TRBD2 matching 10 bases. Germline CDR1 and CDR2: MRHNA and SNTAGT. After removal of 0 bases from V and 6 bases from J, the junction contained 9 bases not matched to a gene. The CDR3 totals 17 residues. CDR3 in amino acids: CASSDSRLAGDGDTQYF. In DNA, the CDR3 is TGTGCCAGCAGTGACTCGCGGCTAGCGGGAGACGGGGATACGCAGTATTTT.

V is TRBV5-1 and J is TRBJ2-7; weak D call: TRBD2 (5 bases). Looked up from germline, CDR1 is SGHRS and CDR2 is YFSETQ. This CDR3 spans 17 amino acids. Deletions cut 3 bases from V and 0 bases from J, with 19 bases between. This chain's CDR3 is CASSSTLFGIDSYEQYF. DNA for the CDR3: TGCGCCAGCAGCTCGACACTGTTCGGGATCGACTCCTACGAGCAGTACTTC.

This chain uses TRBV7-8 with TRBJ2-7; D gene uncertain. CDR3 length equals 14 residues. V dropped 0 bases and J dropped 1 base, with 7 bases sitting between them. Germline V lookup: CDR1 SGHVS, CDR2 FQNEAQ. The CDR3 coding sequence is TGTGCCAGCAGCTTAGCAACTTCTTCCTACGAGCAGTACTTC. As protein: CASSLATSSYEQYF.

To note about this clone: At one end the junction does not follow the germline gene, possibly because of a read error. The rearrangement uses TRBV2 and TRBJ1-3, with D possibly matching TRBD1 (5 bases). CDR1 is SNHLY, CDR2 FYNNEI, per germline. The CDR3 extends over 21 amino acids. The CDR3, as DNA: TGTGCCGGCAGTGCGAAGGGTTACAGGACCGAAAGCAAGTTCTCTGGAAACACCATATATTTT. Its protein is CAGSAKGYRTESKFSGNTIYF.

The chain couples TRBV11-2 to TRBJ1-4, with D perhaps TRBD1 (5 bases). Trimming took 0 bases from V and 8 from J, leaving 13 bases between them. This CDR3 contains 15 residues. Germline-derived CDR1 and CDR2 are SGHAT and FQNNGV. For the CDR3, the DNA is TGTGCCAGCAGCTTAGACCGCGGGGGTGGGGAAAAACTGTTTTTT. It encodes CASSLDRGGGEKLFF.

This clone was recorded only once. V usage is TRBV6-5 and J usage is TRBJ1-4, with a weak D call TRBD1 (5 bases). The CDR3 contains 14 residues. Germline CDR1 is MNHEY and CDR2 is SVGAGI. Trimming removed 7 bases at V and 2 bases at J, with 11 bases between. The chain's CDR3 is CASKRTSTNEKLFF. The CDR3 DNA reads TGTGCCAGCAAACGGACATCTACTAATGAAAAACTGTTTTTT.

The V and J genes are TRBV7-2 and TRBJ1-5; D unclear. This CDR3 contains 16 residues. Germline-derived CDR1 and CDR2 are SGHTA and FQGNSA. The V end was cut by 1 base, the J end by 1 base, with 11 bases between. The CDR3 region is CASSLGAERSNQPQHF. DNA for the CDR3: TGTGCCAGCAGCTTAGGCGCTGAAAGAAGCAATCAGCCCCAGCATTTT.

The chain has TRBV11-2 and TRBJ2-3; D is perhaps TRBD2 (5 bases). V gave up 5 bases and J gave up 6 bases, with 9 bases separating them. CDR1 and CDR2 (germline): SGHAT, FQNNGV. CDR3 size: 12 residues. CDR3 protein: CASSPTGDTQYF. DNA of the CDR3: TGTGCCAGCAGCCCGACGGGGGATACGCAGTATTTT.

V is TRBV10-1 and J is TRBJ1-1, with 8 bases matching TRBD1. Germline loops: CDR1 WNHNN, CDR2 SYGVQD (reference sequence). V was pared by 5 bases and J by 2 bases, with 7 bases of the junction left unmatched. This CDR3 spans 15 amino acids. The CDR3 DNA reads as TGCGCCAGCAGTAGACAGACAGGGGTAAACACTGAAGCTTTCTTT. It is translated as CASSRQTGVNTEAFF.

This chain joins TRBV6-5 and TRBJ2-5; D call uncertain. The J call may not be correct, given that the DNA end is closer to TRBJ2-7. The germline V gene has CDR1 MNHEY and CDR2 SVGAGI. This CDR3 is built from 13 residues. The CDR3 here is CASSASSSYEQYF. CDR3 coding DNA: TGTGCCAGCAGTGCTAGTTCCTCCTACGAGCAGTACTTC.